This T cell receptor (beta chain) was documented in a study of blood T cells in healthy people across ages. Study-wide results and caveats: TCR beta diversity, measured per million T cells, fell in a roughly linear way with age.

Germline CDR1 reads SGHRS; CDR2 reads YFSETQ. This CDR3 comprises 14 residues. With a J-beta primer mix and a sample-barcoded 5' primer, a second PCR ran roughly 7 to 11 cycles. TCRdb redid the calling of the 5' RACE reads with MiXCR, one entry per CDR3 protein. Seen here are roughly 1,500,000 distinct CDR3 sequences, about 31% observed once, and the top ten hold around 11%. This clonotype was observed at least ten times. Its target is unknown. The junction differs from germline at one of its ends, possibly a read error. This chain links TRBV5-1 with TRBJ2-3; tentative D call: TRBD1 (6 bases). The sequencing input was blood. The source is a woman between 25 and 40 years old in good health. The CDR3 DNA reads TGTGCCAGCAGTTTAGGACAGATCACAGATACGCAGTATTTT. Protein: CASSLGQITDTQYF.